The next 27 T cell receptor beta chains were all read from a single sample in a study of T-cell memory formation after mild COVID-19. TCRdb processed the 5' RACE reads anew with MiXCR; each CDR3 protein has one entry. Here the sample spans 550,000 to 700,000 distinct CDR3 sequences, 18% being singletons. The sequencing input was PBMCs or a T cell subset sorted from them (not recorded which). Receptors were obtained from an adult woman who had mild COVID-19 (a few samples of this study predate the infection). Cell type and time point are not known.

This clonotype was detected a few times. The chain recombines TRBV30 with TRBJ1-2; D is possibly TRBD1 (5 bases). V lost 2 bases and J lost 3, with 10 bases in between. The CDR3 has 13 amino acids. From germline, CDR1 is GTSNPN and CDR2 SVGIG (reference sequence). The CDR3 loop reads CAWSTGGDYGYTF. In DNA, the CDR3 is TGTGCCTGGAGTACGGGAGGGGACTATGGCTACACCTTC. The complete variable domain, with remaining parts taken from reference TRBV30 and TRBJ1-2, reads SQTIHQWPATLVQPVGSPLSLECTVEGTSNPNLYWYRQAAGRGLQLLFYSVGIGQISSEVPQNLSASRPQDRQFILSSKKLLLSDSGFYLCAWSTGGDYGYTFGSGTRLTVV.

V is TRBV10-2 and J is TRBJ2-5, with 10 bases that match TRBD1. The CDR3 consists of 14 residues. The ends lost 6 bases at V and 5 bases at J; junction bases unmatched: 6. Looked up from germline, CDR1 is WSHSY and CDR2 is SAAADI. The DNA of the CDR3 is TGCGCCAGCAGAGACAGGGGGCAGGGGGAGACCCAGTACTTC. It is translated as CASRDRGQGETQYF.

The rearrangement links TRBV4-3 to TRBJ2-2; 8 bases match TRBD2. The CDR3 runs 17 residues. The germline CDR1 and CDR2 sequences are LGHNA and YSLEER. V gave up 0 bases and J gave up 4 bases; unmatched junction bases: 7. DNA of the CDR3: TGCGCCAGCAGCCAAGATGAAGGACTAGCCGTCACCGGGGAGCTGTTTTTT. Amino acid sequence: CASSQDEGLAVTGELFF.

In this sample, this clonotype turned up a few times. This chain links TRBV5-1 with TRBJ2-7, with TRBD2 as a possible D gene (6 bases). CDR1 is SGHRS, CDR2 YFSETQ, per germline. This CDR3 is built from 13 residues. Trimming removed 2 bases at V and 5 bases at J, with 11 bases between. The chain's CDR3 is CASSFSGADEQYF. The CDR3 DNA follows: TGCGCCAGCAGCTTTTCGGGAGCGGACGAGCAGTACTTC.

This chain connects TRBV6-6 to TRBJ2-3; TRBD2 aligns across 7 bases. The CDR3 runs 16 residues. V was pared by 2 bases and J by 1 base, with 6 bases of the junction left unmatched. The V gene's germline CDR1 is MNHNY and CDR2 SVGAGI (reference sequence). The CDR3, as DNA: TGTGCCAGCAGTTACAAAACCAGCGGGGGCACAGATACGCAGTATTTT. This codes for CASSYKTSGGTDTQYF.

This clonotype was seen a few times. The V gene is TRBV3-1, the J gene TRBJ1-2, with D possibly TRBD1 on 6 matching bases. Germline V gene data show CDR1 as LGHDT and CDR2 as YNNKEL (reference sequence). The CDR3 loop spans 14 amino acids. V lost 4 bases and J 3 bases, leaving 12 bases between the germline ends. CDR3 nucleotides: TGTGCCAGCAGCCGACAGGCTATCCACTATGGCTACACCTTC. Protein sequence: CASSRQAIHYGYTF.

V is TRBV10-3 and J is TRBJ1-4; 9 nucleotides align to TRBD1. V trimming: 4 bases; J trimming: 6 bases; junction bases outside the gene matches: 6. Germline CDR1 ENHRY, CDR2 SYGVKD. CDR3 length: 15 residues. CDR3 DNA sequence: TGTGCCATCAGTGGTACAGGGGGCGCGCATGAAAAACTGTTTTTT. This gives the protein CAISGTGGAHEKLFF.

This clonotype was counted only a few times. The chain carries TRBV27 and TRBJ2-1, with TRBD2 as a possible D gene (6 bases). Deletions cut 6 bases from V and 7 bases from J, with 13 bases between. The CDR3 loop spans 13 amino acids. Germline V gene data show CDR1 as MNHEY and CDR2 as SMNVEV (reference sequence). CDR3 coding DNA: TGTGCCAGCAGACCGGGACTTCGAAATGAGCAGTTCTTC. Translating it yields CASRPGLRNEQFF.

This clonotype was seen more than once but under ten times. J is TRBJ2-7 and V is TRBV23-1; TRBD1 is a possible D gene (6 bases). TRBV23-1 is identified as an open reading frame with a role that is uncertain. V was trimmed by 6 bases and J by 5 bases, leaving 14 bases between them. There are 13 residues in the CDR3. The CDR3 sequence is CASSHRECNEQYF. The CDR3 DNA reads as TGCGCCAGCAGCCACAGGGAATGCAACGAGCAGTACTTC.

This chain uses TRBV4-2 with TRBJ1-1; possible D gene TRBD1, 5 bases. The CDR3 runs 16 residues. Germline CDR1 is LGHNA and CDR2 is YNFKEQ. Trimming took off 1 base at V and 2 bases at J, with 14 bases between the two ends. The chain's CDR3 is CASSQAVRGANTEAFF. As DNA, the CDR3 is TGTGCCAGCAGCCAAGCGGTTAGGGGCGCCAACACTGAAGCTTTCTTT.

This clonotype was seen repeatedly, ten times or more. The chain carries TRBV18 and TRBJ2-7; D is uncertain. V was pared by 1 base and J by 1 base, with 11 bases between. Germline CDR1 reads KGHSH; CDR2 reads LQKENI. The CDR3 consists of 15 residues. The CDR3 here is CASSPRRDGSYEQYF. The CDR3 nucleotides read TGTGCCAGCTCACCACGAAGGGATGGGTCCTACGAGCAGTACTTC.

The chain joins TRBV6-5 to TRBJ1-3, with D perhaps matching TRBD1 (5 bases). The V end lost 5 bases, the J end lost 0 bases, and 11 bases lay between the germline ends. The CDR3 has 15 residues. Per the germline V gene, CDR1 is MNHEY and CDR2 is SVGAGI. CDR3 sequence reads: CASSMAGGSGNTIYF. For the CDR3, the DNA is TGTGCCAGCAGTATGGCTGGGGGCTCTGGAAACACCATATATTTT.

This clonotype showed up just a few times. The chain joins TRBV12-3 or TRBV12-4 to TRBJ2-1; D uncertain. The CDR3 is made up of 11 amino acids. Between the trimmed V and J ends, which lost 5 bases and 13 bases, there was a span of 12 bases. The CDR3 here is CASSLSQIQFF. CDR3 bases: TGTGCCAGCAGTCTTTCACAGATCCAGTTCTTC.

In this sample, this clonotype turned up a few times. This rearrangement joins TRBV7-8 to TRBJ1-5; a weak D match, TRBD1 (5 bases). Germline V lookup: CDR1 SGHVS, CDR2 FQNEAQ. The CDR3 is 16 residues long. Trimming took 5 bases from V and 4 from J, leaving 18 bases between them. CDR3 residues: CASSRGGDRRNQPQHF. The CDR3 DNA reads TGTGCCAGCAGCCGGGGTGGCGACAGAAGAAATCAGCCCCAGCATTTT.

The rearrangement links TRBV12-3 or TRBV12-4 to TRBJ1-6; the D gene is possibly TRBD1 (5 bases). The CDR3 loop spans 14 amino acids. The germline V and J ends were trimmed by 8 bases and 11 bases, with 19 bases remaining between them. In DNA form, the CDR3 reads TGTGCCAGCCTTTCAGACAGCCTAGTCGCACCCCTCCACTTT. This codes for CASLSDSLVAPLHF.

This clonotype has a handful of counts. The chain recombines TRBV9 with TRBJ2-3, with 8 bases aligning to TRBD2. V lost 0 bases and J lost 3; bases outside the gene matches: 6. CDR3 length equals 16 residues. Germline loops: CDR1 SGDLS, CDR2 YYNGEE. CDR3 in amino acids: CASSVEPGGRTDTQYF. The CDR3 DNA sequence: TGTGCCAGCAGCGTAGAGCCGGGGGGGCGGACAGATACGCAGTATTTT. The variable domain in full, with the rest retrieved from reference TRBV9 and TRBJ2-3, is DSGVTQTPKHLITATGQRVTLRCSPRSGDLSVYWYQQSLDQGLQFLIQYYNGEERAKGNILERFSAQQFPDLHSELNLSSLELGDSALYFCASSVEPGGRTDTQYFGPGTRLTVL.

A few counts support this clonotype. V gene TRBV2 combines with J gene TRBJ1-1; 8 nucleotides agree with TRBD1. V was clipped by 1 base and J by 1 base; unmatched bases: 5. Germline V gene sequence: CDR1 SNHLY, CDR2 FYNNEI. There are 16 residues in the CDR3. In nucleotides, the CDR3 is TGTGCCAGCAGTGAAGGACAGGGGTTTGGGAACACTGAAGCTTTCTTT. This translates into CASSEGQGFGNTEAFF.

This clonotype was counted a single time. The CDR3 bases are TGCGCCAGCAGCACGGGAGGGACAGGGGGCACAGATACGCAGTATTTT. It encodes CASSTGGTGGTDTQYF. The chain links TRBV5-1 to TRBJ2-3, with 10 bases identical to TRBD1. Germline values: CDR1 SGHRS, CDR2 YFSETQ. The V and J ends lost 4 bases and 1 base, in that order; junction bases with no gene match: 6. The CDR3 length is 16 residues.

This clonotype was detected only once. The chain employs TRBV30 and TRBJ2-5; TRBD2 matches 15 bases. J was trimmed by 4 bases and V by 3 bases; bases with no gene match: 6. The germline gives CDR1 GTSNPN, CDR2 SVGIG (reference sequence). The CDR3 consists of 16 residues. CDR3 protein: CAWSRGLAGGRETQYF. The CDR3 DNA is TGTGCCTGGAGCCGAGGACTAGCGGGAGGGCGAGAGACCCAGTACTTC. Drawing the rest from reference TRBV30 and TRBJ2-5, the complete variable domain is SQTIHQWPATLVQPVGSPLSLECTVEGTSNPNLYWYRQAAGRGLQLLFYSVGIGQISSEVPQNLSASRPQDRQFILSSKKLLLSDSGFYLCAWSRGLAGGRETQYFGPGTRLLVL.

The chain carries TRBV6-5 and TRBJ2-3, with 8 bases fitting TRBD2. Germline CDR1 reads MNHEY; CDR2 reads SVGAGI. With V trimmed by 6 bases and J by 3 bases, 5 bases remained unmatched. This CDR3 is 14 amino acids long. This CDR3 reads CASRSAGGTDTQYF. In DNA, the CDR3 is TGTGCCAGCAGGAGCGCGGGGGGTACAGATACGCAGTATTTT.

V gene TRBV7-2 combines with J gene TRBJ2-6; D is unresolved. V shed 5 bases and J shed 0 bases, with 8 bases lying between them. This CDR3 has 15 residues. Germline loops: CDR1 SGHTA, CDR2 FQGNSA. In nucleotides, the CDR3 is TGTGCCAGCAGCGTCGTGAGCTCTGGGGCCAACGTCCTGACTTTC. Protein product: CASSVVSSGANVLTF.

The genes are TRBV4-2 and TRBJ2-3; possible D gene TRBD2, 5 bases. CDR3 size: 16 residues. Deletions cut 1 base from V and 3 bases from J, with 14 bases between. Per germline, CDR1 LGHNA and CDR2 YNFKEQ. The CDR3 region is CASSQGNGIRTDTQYF. The CDR3 DNA reads TGTGCCAGCAGCCAAGGGAACGGGATTCGGACAGATACGCAGTATTTT.

In its sample, this clonotype was seen a few times. The junction departs from the called germline gene at one end, perhaps through a read error. The chain has TRBV5-6 and TRBJ1-1, with D perhaps TRBD1 (5 bases). Germline V gene sequence: CDR1 SGHDT, CDR2 YYEEEE. This CDR3 is built from 11 residues. This chain's CDR3 is CASSAGTGAFF. For the CDR3, the DNA is TGTGCCAGCAGCGCCGGGACTGGAGCTTTCTTT.

This clonotype was recorded a few times. The CDR3 spells CSALVRDATNYGYTF. The CDR3 DNA reads TGCAGTGCCCTCGTAAGGGACGCCACTAACTATGGCTACACCTTC. The chain uses TRBV20-1 and TRBJ1-2, with a tentative D call TRBD1 (5 bases). V lost 6 bases and J 0 bases, leaving 17 bases between the germline ends. Per germline, CDR1 DFQATT and CDR2 SNEGSKA (reference sequence). The CDR3 extends over 15 amino acids.

This clonotype has ten or more counts. The rearrangement links TRBV19 to TRBJ1-2; 8 bases match TRBD1. The junction had 5 bases not matched to a gene; V was cut back by 6 bases and J by 5 bases. The CDR3 consists of 13 residues. Germline V gene data show CDR1 as LNHDA and CDR2 as SQIVND (reference sequence). As DNA, the CDR3 is TGTGCCAGTAGACCAGGGGGCTCATATGGCTACACCTTC. This sequence encodes CASRPGGSYGYTF.

The genes are TRBV7-9 and TRBJ1-5; 7 bases line up with TRBD1. CDR3 length: 16 residues. The germline gives CDR1 SEHNR, CDR2 FQNEAQ (reference sequence). Trimming took 3 bases from V and 4 from J; bases not matched to a gene: 9. In DNA form, the CDR3 reads TGTGCCAGCAGCTTCGAGGGGGCAGGACGGAATCAGCCCCAGCATTTT. Its protein is CASSFEGAGRNQPQHF.

This clonotype was counted a few times. The V call is TRBV10-3, the J call TRBJ1-1; no clear D gene. The CDR3 spans 11 residues. Per germline, CDR1 ENHRY and CDR2 SYGVKD. V dropped 10 bases and J dropped 3 bases, with 9 bases sitting between them. The CDR3 is CATALDTEAFF. In DNA, the CDR3 is TGTGCCACCGCTCTCGACACTGAAGCTTTCTTT.